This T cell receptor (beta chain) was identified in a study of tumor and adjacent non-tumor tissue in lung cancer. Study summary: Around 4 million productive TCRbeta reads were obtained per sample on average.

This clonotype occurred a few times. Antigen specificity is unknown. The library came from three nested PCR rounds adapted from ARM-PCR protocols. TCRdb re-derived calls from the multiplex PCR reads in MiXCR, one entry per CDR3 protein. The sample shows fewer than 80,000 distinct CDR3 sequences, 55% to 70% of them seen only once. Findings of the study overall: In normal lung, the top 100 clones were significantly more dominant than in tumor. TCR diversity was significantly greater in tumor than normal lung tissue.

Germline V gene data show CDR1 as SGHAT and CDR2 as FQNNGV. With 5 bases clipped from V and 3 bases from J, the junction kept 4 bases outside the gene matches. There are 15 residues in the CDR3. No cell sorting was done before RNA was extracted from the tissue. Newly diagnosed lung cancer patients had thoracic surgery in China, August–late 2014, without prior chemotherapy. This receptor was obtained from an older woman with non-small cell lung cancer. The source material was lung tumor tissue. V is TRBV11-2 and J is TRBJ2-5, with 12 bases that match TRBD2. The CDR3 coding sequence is TGTGCCAGCAGCGACAGGACTAGCGGGGAAGAGACCCAGTACTTC. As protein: CASSDRTSGEETQYF. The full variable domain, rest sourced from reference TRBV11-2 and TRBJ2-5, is EAGVAQSPRYKIIEKRQSVAFWCNPISGHATLYWYQQILGQGPKLLIQFQNNGVVDDSQLPKDRFSAERLKGVDSTLKIQPAKLEDSAVYLCASSDRTSGEETQYFGPGTRLLVL.